This T cell receptor (beta chain) was identified during a study of sequential checkpoint blockade in melanoma. Study findings and constraints: PD-L1 staining and CD8+ counts, not mutational load, tracked tumor T-cell clonality.

This CDR3 is built from 12 residues. In germline, CDR1 is MDHEN, CDR2 SYDVKM. Trimming cost V 4 bases and J 10 bases, with 11 bases left between them. This clone was seen just once. Antigen specificity is unknown. Treatment: randomized to nivolumab then ipilimumab (arm A) or the reverse (arm B). Data came from immunoSEQ multiplex PCR; TCRdb stores just in-frame clones and leaves some out. The repertoire holds roughly 10,000 clones, approximately 25% seen once, with 20% to 25% in the top ten. The material sequenced was tumor tissue (inferred from file names), taken from a patient given nivolumab and ipilimumab in sequence. This sequence originates from a human donor with melanoma. The chain employs TRBV28 and TRBJ2-1; D is undetermined. The CDR3 coding sequence is TGTGCCAGCAGTTCCTTCCTGAGGGAGCAGTTCTTC. Protein sequence: CASSSFLREQFF. The full variable domain, in which reference TRBV28 and TRBJ2-1 provide the parts outside the CDR3, is DVKVTQSSRYLVKRTGEKVFLECVQDMDHENMFWYRQDPGLGLRLIYFSYDVKMKEKGDIPEGYSVSREKKERFSLILESASTNQTSMYLCASSSFLREQFFGPGTRLTVL.